The 30 T cell receptor beta chains reported below all come from one sample, sequenced in a study of spatial heterogeneity in lung cancer. Time point: blood at routine non-recurrence follow-up after resection. No cell sorting; template was whole RNA from tumor, lung tissue or PBMC. TCRdb analysed the 5' RACE reads with MiXCR anew, one entry per CDR3 protein. This sample carries around 110,000 distinct CDR3 sequences, 9.5% to 15% of them seen once, and the ten largest clones take roughly 17%. This specimen consisted of PBMCs, obtained at follow-up. These receptor sequences come from a male donor with early-stage non-small cell lung cancer.

This clonotype has more than one count but fewer than ten. The gene calls are TRBV5-1 and TRBJ1-4; the match to TRBD1 covers 10 bases. CDR1 SGHRS and CDR2 YFSETQ come from the germline V gene. The CDR3 has 15 amino acids. V lost 2 bases to trimming and J lost 5 bases; unmatched junction nucleotides: 3. CDR3 loop: CASSLRTGGNEKLFF. CDR3 DNA: TGCGCCAGCAGCTTACGGACAGGGGGGAATGAAAAACTGTTTTTT.

At least ten counts were recorded for this clonotype. This rearrangement joins TRBV2 to TRBJ2-7; 7 nucleotides agree with TRBD2. CDR3 size: 14 residues. Germline CDR1 reads SNHLY; CDR2 reads FYNNEI. The trim removed 6 bases at V and 6 bases at J, leaving 11 bases unmatched. In nucleotides, the CDR3 is TGTGCCAGCAGCCGGGCTTGGACTAGAGGCGAGCAGTACTTC. Amino acids: CASSRAWTRGEQYF.

This clonotype came up many times. The gene calls are TRBV7-3 and TRBJ2-1, with 8 bases that match TRBD2. The CDR3 has 13 amino acids. V lost 3 bases, J lost 5 bases, and 0 bases stayed unmatched. Germline V gene sequence: CDR1 SGHTA, CDR2 FQGTGA. CDR3 DNA sequence: TGTGCCAGCAGCTTTAGCGGGGACAATGAGCAGTTCTTC. It codes for CASSFSGDNEQFF. The variable domain in full, with the rest retrieved from reference TRBV7-3 and TRBJ2-1, is GAGVSQTPSNKVTEKGKYVELRCDPISGHTALYWYRQSLGQGPEFLIYFQGTGAADDSGLPNDRFFAVRPEGSVSTLKIQRTERGDSAVYLCASSFSGDNEQFFGPGTRLTVL.

This clonotype appeared many times. The chain carries TRBV9 and TRBJ2-5; D ambiguous. There are 14 residues in the CDR3. V was pared by 0 bases and J by 4 bases, with 10 bases between. Germline CDR1 is SGDLS and CDR2 is YYNGEE. CDR3 sequence: CASSVGGLSETQYF. CDR3 in DNA: TGTGCCAGCAGCGTAGGAGGCCTTTCAGAGACCCAGTACTTC.

This clonotype was seen only a few times. This sequence joins TRBV5-4 and TRBJ2-6; no firm D call. Per the germline V gene, CDR1 is SGHNT and CDR2 is YYREEE (reference sequence). Trimming took 2 bases from V and 0 from J, leaving 6 bases between them. The CDR3 totals 15 residues. CDR3 in amino acids: CASSFPLSGANVLTF. CDR3 sequence (DNA): TGTGCCAGCAGCTTTCCCCTCTCTGGGGCCAACGTCCTGACTTTC.

CDR3 sequence (DNA): TGTGCCAGCAGTGAAACAGGGGGCGTTGGAAACACCATATATTTT. It codes for CASSETGGVGNTIYF. This rearrangement joins TRBV2 to TRBJ1-3; 9 bases fit TRBD1. Unmatched junction bases numbered 2, after V lost 2 bases and J lost 3 bases. CDR1 is SNHLY and CDR2 is FYNNEI in the germline V gene. The CDR3 length is 15 residues.

This clonotype was counted a few times. The chain links TRBV27 to TRBJ1-1; the match to TRBD1 covers 8 bases. There are 13 residues in the CDR3. V shed 6 bases and J 6 bases; nucleotides not matched to a gene: 6. Germline CDR1 and CDR2: MNHEY and SMNVEV (reference sequence). CDR3 loop: CASRAQGGAEAFF. For the CDR3, the DNA is TGTGCCAGCAGGGCACAGGGGGGCGCTGAAGCTTTCTTT.

This clonotype was seen a handful of times. This chain joins TRBV2 and TRBJ2-5; D gene unclear. The ends were cut back, 5 bases at V and 4 bases at J, with 5 bases in the middle. The CDR3 length is 11 residues. The germline gives CDR1 SNHLY, CDR2 FYNNEI. DNA of the CDR3: TGTGCCAGCAGTAAACTAGAGACCCAGTACTTC. It specifies CASSKLETQYF.

This chain connects TRBV2 to TRBJ2-1, with 10 positions matching TRBD2. Unmatched junction bases numbered 6, after V lost 6 bases and J lost 1 base. The germline V gene has CDR1 SNHLY and CDR2 FYNNEI. CDR3 length: 16 amino acids. The CDR3 bases are TGTGCCAGCAGGAAGTCTAGCGGGGGTTCCTACAATGAGCAGTTCTTC. The encoded protein is CASRKSSGGSYNEQFF.

This clonotype was seen only a few times. The rearrangement links TRBV10-2 to TRBJ2-7, with TRBD2 matching 13 bases. This CDR3 contains 15 residues. V lost 6 bases, J lost 4 bases, and 6 bases stayed unmatched. Germline-derived CDR1 and CDR2 are WSHSY and SAAADI. The CDR3 loop reads CASSPTSGGEYEQYF. The CDR3 region has the DNA TGCGCCAGCAGCCCTACTAGCGGGGGGGAATACGAGCAGTACTTC.

Only a few counts were recorded for this clonotype. V usage is TRBV29-1 and J usage is TRBJ2-5; TRBD1 might be the D (5 bases). Germline values: CDR1 SQVTM, CDR2 ANQGSEA. The CDR3 totals 13 residues. The V end was cut by 7 bases, the J end by 2 bases, with 14 bases between. The CDR3 region has the DNA TGCAGCGAGGGGTCAGGAGATCAAGAGACCCAGTACTTC. Translation: CSEGSGDQETQYF.

In this sample, this clonotype turned up once. The V and J genes are TRBV7-9 and TRBJ1-5, with D perhaps TRBD1 (6 bases). The germline gives CDR1 SEHNR, CDR2 FQNEAQ (reference sequence). The CDR3 length is 14 residues. Trimming removed 1 base from V and 7 bases from J, with 11 bases in between. Here the CDR3 reads CASSLDWGGQPQHF. DNA for the CDR3: TGTGCCAGCAGCTTAGATTGGGGGGGCCAGCCCCAGCATTTT. The complete variable domain, with remaining parts taken from reference TRBV7-9 and TRBJ1-5, reads DTGVSQNPRHKITKRGQNVTFRCDPISEHNRLYWYRQTLGQGPEFLTYFQNEAQLEKSRLLSDRFSAERPKGSFSTLEIQRTEQGDSAMYLCASSLDWGGQPQHFGDGTRLSIL.

This clonotype was counted ten times or more. V gene TRBV9 combines with J gene TRBJ2-1, with 10 bases aligning to TRBD1. CDR3 size: 15 residues. Germline trimming cut 2 bases from V and 4 bases from J; bases unmatched to any gene: 3. Germline values: CDR1 SGDLS, CDR2 YYNGEE. In DNA form, the CDR3 reads TGTGCCAGCAGCGTGCAGGGACAGGGGTACAATGAGCAGTTCTTC. Translation gives CASSVQGQGYNEQFF.

V usage is TRBV6-5 and J usage is TRBJ1-1; D is unresolved. Trimming took 2 bases from V and 5 from J, leaving 15 bases between them. This CDR3 spans 15 amino acids. Germline lookup yields CDR1 MNHEY and CDR2 SVGAGI. The CDR3 here is CASSYATYRRTEAFF. For the CDR3, the DNA is TGTGCCAGCAGTTACGCAACCTATCGGAGGACTGAAGCTTTCTTT.

The rearrangement links TRBV7-3 to TRBJ2-1; no clear D. The germline V gene encodes CDR1 SGHTA and CDR2 FQGTGA. The CDR3 runs 13 residues. V dropped 1 base and J dropped 5 bases, with 6 bases sitting between them. The CDR3 is CASSLSSDNEQFF. The CDR3 nucleotides read TGTGCCAGCAGCTTAAGCAGCGACAATGAGCAGTTCTTC.

This clonotype came up a few times. This sequence joins TRBV5-1 and TRBJ1-1; D is unresolved. Germline assignment: CDR1 SGHRS and CDR2 YFSETQ. The CDR3 consists of 15 residues. V was pared by 0 bases and J by 2 bases, with 11 bases between. The CDR3 sequence is CASSLEFKSNTEAFF. As DNA, the CDR3 is TGCGCCAGCAGCTTGGAATTTAAGAGTAACACTGAAGCTTTCTTT. Using reference TRBV5-1 and TRBJ1-1 for the parts outside the CDR3, the full variable domain is KAGVTQTPRYLIKTRGQQVTLSCSPISGHRSVSWYQQTPGQGLQFLFEYFSETQRNKGNFPGRFSGRQFSNSRSEMNVSTLELGDSALYLCASSLEFKSNTEAFFGQGTRLTVV.

This clonotype has only a few counts. This chain joins TRBV18 and TRBJ1-1; D is uncertain. Trimming pared 4 bases from V and 3 bases from J, leaving 9 bases between. Germline CDR1 KGHSH, CDR2 LQKENI. The CDR3 contains 13 residues. CDR3 sequence: CASSLLLDTEAFF. CDR3 nucleotides: TGTGCCAGCTCACTCCTTTTAGACACTGAAGCTTTCTTT.

By share, this clonotype ranks as medium-sized. The gene calls are TRBV29-1 and TRBJ1-2; 10 bases agree with TRBD1. Germline V gene sequence: CDR1 SQVTM, CDR2 ANQGSEA. CDR3 length: 12 amino acids. Germline trimming cut 6 bases from V and 8 bases from J; bases unmatched to any gene: 6. The CDR3 nucleotides read TGCAGCGTCGGACAGGGGGGGCGAGGCTACACCTTC. Encoded protein: CSVGQGGRGYTF. Looking up the rest from reference TRBV29-1 and TRBJ1-2 gives the full variable domain: SAVISQKPSRDICQRGTSLTIQCQVDSQVTMMFWYRQQPGQSLTLIATANQGSEATYESGFVIDKFPISRPNLTFSTLTVSNMSPEDSSIYLCSVGQGGRGYTFGSGTRLTVV.

The chain couples TRBV6-6 to TRBJ2-3, with TRBD2 matching 8 bases. The germline V gene encodes CDR1 MNHNY and CDR2 SVGAGI (reference sequence). The junction had 20 bases not matched to a gene; V was cut back by 7 bases and J by 2 bases. CDR3 size: 19 residues. This CDR3 is CASTRLGAAAGVITDTQYF. The CDR3, as DNA: TGTGCCAGCACCCGACTAGGAGCTGCAGCGGGGGTGATCACAGATACGCAGTATTTT.

In its sample, this clonotype was seen a few times. The V gene is TRBV20-1, the J gene TRBJ1-2; D not certain. Per the germline V gene, CDR1 is DFQATT and CDR2 is SNEGSKA (reference sequence). The length of the CDR3 is 13 residues. Trimming left V 0 bases short and J 8 bases short, with 13 bases between. The CDR3 is CSAREGVTEGYTF. CDR3 DNA sequence: TGCAGTGCTAGAGAAGGAGTAACAGAGGGCTACACCTTC.

This clonotype was observed at least ten times. The chain combines TRBV4-2 with TRBJ1-5; no firm D call. The CDR3 is 15 amino acids. From germline, CDR1 is LGHNA and CDR2 YNFKEQ. Deletions cut 4 bases from V and 2 bases from J, with 12 bases between. The CDR3 reads CASSPIRVGNQPQHF. CDR3 sequence (DNA): TGTGCCAGCAGCCCAATAAGGGTGGGCAATCAGCCCCAGCATTTT.

This clonotype has a count of ten or more. V gene TRBV30 combines with J gene TRBJ1-4; D uncertain. The germline CDR1 and CDR2 sequences are GTSNPN and SVGIG (reference sequence). Trimming pared 0 bases from V and 4 bases from J, leaving 6 bases between. The CDR3 loop spans 13 amino acids. The CDR3 nucleotides are TGTGCCTGGAGTGTACGTGGTAATGAAAAACTGTTTTTT. Translating it yields CAWSVRGNEKLFF.

The chain employs TRBV20-1 and TRBJ1-2; no definite D call. The CDR3 loop spans 11 amino acids. The V gene's germline CDR1 is DFQATT and CDR2 SNEGSKA (reference sequence). The V end was cut by 7 bases, the J end by 3 bases, with 9 bases between. As DNA, the CDR3 is TGCAGTGTTGATCGGGACTATGGCTACACCTTC. It translates to CSVDRDYGYTF.

This clonotype occurred a few times. The V call is TRBV10-2, the J call TRBJ2-3; TRBD2 might be the D (5 bases). The CDR3 has 18 residues. Trimming stripped 0 bases from V and 0 bases from J, with 16 bases between. Germline V lookup: CDR1 WSHSY, CDR2 SAAADI. The CDR3 region is CASSESGVVRFSTDTQYF. Here the CDR3 DNA reads TGCGCCAGCAGTGAGTCGGGAGTAGTCCGGTTTAGCACAGATACGCAGTATTTT.

The J gene is TRBJ2-1, the V gene TRBV4-1; 10 bases map to TRBD2. The CDR3 has 15 amino acids. CDR1 is MGHRA, CDR2 YSYEKL, per germline. V was clipped by 4 bases and J by 5 bases; unmatched bases: 5. The CDR3 region is CASSRSSGGNNEQFF. The CDR3 coding sequence is TGCGCCAGCAGCCGCTCTAGCGGGGGTAACAATGAGCAGTTCTTC.

The rearrangement uses TRBV10-3 and TRBJ2-2, with a weak D call TRBD1 (5 bases). Trimming pared 5 bases from V and 1 base from J, leaving 11 bases between. The germline CDR1 and CDR2 sequences are ENHRY and SYGVKD. This CDR3 region has 15 residues. The CDR3 loop is CAISPDDRNTGELFF. The CDR3 DNA reads as TGTGCCATCAGTCCTGATGACAGGAACACCGGGGAGCTGTTTTTT.

This clonotype was recorded at least ten times. The chain recombines TRBV7-2 with TRBJ2-7; D unclear. With 4 bases removed from V and 4 bases from J, the gap between germline ends came to 8 bases. CDR3 size: 12 residues. In germline, CDR1 is SGHTA, CDR2 FQGNSA. DNA for the CDR3: TGTGCCAGCAGCTCGAGCCTTTACGAGCAGTACTTC. It specifies CASSSSLYEQYF.

This clonotype was observed at least ten times. CDR3 residues: CASSVDGAKNIQYF. The CDR3 DNA reads as TGTGCCAGCAGCGTAGACGGAGCCAAAAACATTCAGTACTTC. The V gene is TRBV9, the J gene TRBJ2-4; D not certain. The CDR3 sequence is 14 residues long. The V gene's germline CDR1 is SGDLS and CDR2 YYNGEE. V was cut by 0 bases and J by 0 bases, with 4 bases left in between.

The CDR3 sequence is CASSSTGIGYTF. CDR3 in DNA: TGTGCCAGCAGTTCGACAGGGATCGGCTACACCTTC. The chain combines TRBV27 with TRBJ1-2; 7 bases match TRBD1. The CDR3 runs 12 residues. Looked up from germline, CDR1 is MNHEY and CDR2 is SMNVEV (reference sequence). J was trimmed by 8 bases and V by 4 bases; bases with no gene match: 4.

The sample holds a few counts of this clonotype. This chain connects TRBV7-2 to TRBJ2-2; the D is unclear. Germline-derived CDR1 and CDR2 are SGHTA and FQGNSA. The length of the CDR3 is 15 residues. V lost 6 bases, J lost 0 bases, and 11 bases lay in between. The CDR3 sequence: CASRPVTANTGELFF. The CDR3 bases are TGTGCCAGCAGACCTGTAACCGCGAACACCGGGGAGCTGTTTTTT. Using reference TRBV7-2 and TRBJ2-2 for the parts outside the CDR3, the full variable domain is GAGVSQSPSNKVTEKGKDVELRCDPISGHTALYWYRQSLGQGLEFLIYFQGNSAPDKSGLPSDRFSAERTGGSVSTLTIQRTQQEDSAVYLCASRPVTANTGELFFGEGSRLTVL.